The 28 T cell receptor beta chains below all came from one sample that was sequenced in a study of tumor-infiltrating lymphocytes in localized non-small cell lung cancer. This table comes from immunoSEQ multiplex PCR, and its TCRdb copy is limited to in-frame clones, with some not included. The sample carries around 14,000 clones, roughly four fifths recorded once. Sequenced: lung tumor tissue. These receptors came from a human donor with non-small cell lung cancer.

The chain links TRBV10-1 to TRBJ2-3; the D gene could be TRBD1 or TRBD2 (5 bases each). The CDR3 runs to 16 residues. V dropped 0 bases and J dropped 3 bases, with 13 bases sitting between them. Germline V gives CDR1 WNHNN, CDR2 SYGVQD (reference sequence). The CDR3 loop reads CASSESRGTWTDTQYF. CDR3 coding DNA: TGCGCCAGCAGTGAGTCGAGGGGAACGTGGACAGATACGCAGTATTTT.

This sequence joins TRBV7-2 and TRBJ2-5, with TRBD2 identical over 13 bases. The length of the CDR3 is 15 residues. The germline V gene has CDR1 SGHTA and CDR2 FQGNSA. V shed 8 bases, J shed 5 bases, and the junction held 8 bases outside the gene matches. In DNA form, the CDR3 reads TGTGCCAGCCAGACTAGCGGGAGGTTTTCGGAGACCCAGTACTTC. It translates to CASQTSGRFSETQYF.

CDR3 sequence (DNA): TGCGCCAGCAGTGAGCGGGCGGGAGTCGGTGAGCAGTTCTTC. Translated: CASSERAGVGEQFF. The rearrangement uses TRBV10-1 and TRBJ2-1; 7 positions match TRBD2. The V gene end was trimmed by 2 bases and the J gene end by 9 bases; junction bases not matched to a gene: 7. CDR3 length equals 14 residues. Germline CDR1 WNHNN, CDR2 SYGVQD (reference sequence).

The chain combines TRBV2 with TRBJ2-1; D is perhaps TRBD1 (6 bases). Germline V gene data show CDR1 as SNHLY and CDR2 as FYNNEI. CDR3 length: 15 amino acids. V was pared by 5 bases and J by 0 bases, with 11 bases between. This CDR3 reads CASSSLGGSYNEQFF. The CDR3 DNA is TGTGCCAGCAGTAGCTTAGGGGGCTCCTACAATGAGCAGTTCTTC.

The chain uses TRBV9 and TRBJ2-3, with D tentatively TRBD2 (5 bases). The CDR3 runs to 13 residues. V was pared by 5 bases and J by 4 bases, with 11 bases between. CDR1 and CDR2 from the germline V gene are SGDLS and YYNGEE. The CDR3 is CASSRGSADTQYF. The DNA for the CDR3 is TGTGCCAGCAGTCGTGGGAGTGCAGATACGCAGTATTTT.

The rearrangement links TRBV11-2 to TRBJ2-5; D is uncertain. This CDR3 comprises 12 residues. V was trimmed by 6 bases and J by 0 bases, leaving 5 bases between them. CDR1 and CDR2 (germline): SGHAT, FQNNGV. The CDR3 DNA sequence: TGTGCCAGCAGTTTAAACCAAGAGACCCAGTACTTC. Its translation: CASSLNQETQYF. The whole variable domain, filled in from reference TRBV11-2 and TRBJ2-5, reads EAGVAQSPRYKIIEKRQSVAFWCNPISGHATLYWYQQILGQGPKLLIQFQNNGVVDDSQLPKDRFSAERLKGVDSTLKIQPAKLEDSAVYLCASSLNQETQYFGPGTRLLVL.

The chain employs TRBV6-6 and TRBJ2-5, with 8 bases aligning to TRBD2. The germline gives CDR1 MNHNY, CDR2 SVGAGI (reference sequence). The CDR3 extends over 15 amino acids. Trimming cost V 4 bases and J 5 bases; bases outside gene matches: 9. The CDR3 coding sequence is TGTGCCAGCAGTTCCCAGCGGGAGCGCCTGGAGACCCAGTACTTC. Protein: CASSSQRERLETQYF.

The chain uses TRBV7-2 and TRBJ2-3; D is unclear. The V end was cut by 6 bases, the J end by 0 bases, with 13 bases between. The CDR3 length is 15 residues. In germline, CDR1 is SGHTA, CDR2 FQGNSA. The CDR3 DNA sequence: TGTGCCAGCAGGATTGGACCGGCTAGCACAGATACGCAGTATTTT. It yields the protein CASRIGPASTDTQYF. Full variable domain (rest looked up from reference TRBV7-2 and TRBJ2-3): GAGVSQSPSNKVTEKGKDVELRCDPISGHTALYWYRQSLGQGLEFLIYFQGNSAPDKSGLPSDRFSAERTGGSVSTLTIQRTQQEDSAVYLCASRIGPASTDTQYFGPGTRLTVL.

The genes are TRBV11-2 and TRBJ1-1; D remains unclear. The CDR3 length is 11 residues. The V end was cut by 1 base, the J end by 5 bases, with 2 bases between. Germline V lookup: CDR1 SGHAT, CDR2 FQNNGV. CDR3 in amino acids: CASSLGTEAFF. The CDR3 nucleotides read TGTGCCAGCAGCTTAGGGACTGAAGCTTTCTTT. Complete variable domain (other parts from reference TRBV11-2 and TRBJ1-1): EAGVAQSPRYKIIEKRQSVAFWCNPISGHATLYWYQQILGQGPKLLIQFQNNGVVDDSQLPKDRFSAERLKGVDSTLKIQPAKLEDSAVYLCASSLGTEAFFGQGTRLTVV.

V gene TRBV10-3 combines with J gene TRBJ1-1; possibly TRBD1 for D (6 bases). Germline V gene data show CDR1 as ENHRY and CDR2 as SYGVKD. CDR3 length: 14 amino acids. V lost 7 bases to trimming and J lost 3 bases, with 15 bases between them. The CDR3 sequence is CAINRDMRDTEAFF. Here the CDR3 DNA reads TGTGCCATCAACCGGGACATGCGGGACACTGAAGCTTTCTTT.

The rearrangement joins TRBV18 to TRBJ1-3; D remains ambiguous. CDR3 size: 13 residues. Per germline, CDR1 KGHSH and CDR2 LQKENI. Trimming removed 5 bases from V and 0 bases from J, with 5 bases in between. The CDR3 coding sequence is TGTGCCAGCTCAATGTACTCTGGAAACACCATATATTTT. It specifies CASSMYSGNTIYF.

The chain employs TRBV9 and TRBJ2-1; 10 nucleotides match TRBD2. The CDR3 is 19 residues long. CDR1 and CDR2 (germline): SGDLS, YYNGEE. Trimming took 0 bases from V and 4 from J; bases not matched to a gene: 13. CDR3: CASSVATSSGRKTYNEQFF. CDR3 in DNA: TGTGCCAGCAGCGTAGCTACGAGTAGCGGGAGGAAAACTTACAATGAGCAGTTCTTC.

This CDR3 is CASSPQRAGRTYEQYF. CDR3 coding DNA: TGTGCCAGCAGCCCCCAGAGGGCGGGACGGACCTACGAGCAGTACTTC. V usage is TRBV7-2 and J usage is TRBJ2-7; possibly TRBD2 for D (6 bases). Trimming pared 5 bases from V and 2 bases from J, leaving 19 bases between. CDR3 length equals 16 residues. Looked up from germline, CDR1 is SGHTA and CDR2 is FQGNSA. Complete variable domain (other parts from reference TRBV7-2 and TRBJ2-7): GAGVSQSPSNKVTEKGKDVELRCDPISGHTALYWYRQSLGQGLEFLIYFQGNSAPDKSGLPSDRFSAERTGGSVSTLTIQRTQQEDSAVYLCASSPQRAGRTYEQYFGPGTRLTVT.

V gene TRBV11-3 combines with J gene TRBJ1-2; 11 bases match TRBD1. The length of the CDR3 is 12 residues. Trimming removed 7 bases from V and 7 bases from J; junction bases left unmatched: 2. CDR1 and CDR2 (germline): SGHNT, YENEEA. CDR3 nucleotides: TGTGCCAGCACCGGGACAGGGGGTGGCTACACCTTC. This gives the protein CASTGTGGGYTF.

The CDR3 coding sequence is TGCAGCGTTGAATTTTTCGGGGGGGAGACTGAAGCTTTCTTT. This translates into CSVEFFGGETEAFF. The genes are TRBV29-1 and TRBJ1-1; D might be TRBD1 (5 bases). Between the trimmed V and J ends, which lost 2 bases and 5 bases, there was a span of 15 bases. The CDR3 totals 14 residues. Germline lookup yields CDR1 SQVTM and CDR2 ANQGSEA.

This sequence joins TRBV7-2 and TRBJ2-1, with TRBD2 as a possible D gene (6 bases). Deletions cut 1 base from V and 5 bases from J, with 21 bases between. The CDR3 has 18 residues. Germline lookup yields CDR1 SGHTA and CDR2 FQGNSA. DNA for the CDR3: TGTGCCAGCAGCTTAGGAGCCCCCTCGGGACTTCGTAACAATGAGCAGTTCTTC. Translated, it gives CASSLGAPSGLRNNEQFF.

The chain uses TRBV5-5 and TRBJ2-1; D is possibly TRBD2 (6 bases). CDR3 length equals 15 residues. Germline-derived CDR1 and CDR2 are SGHKS and YYEKEE (reference sequence). V was pared by 6 bases and J by 0 bases, with 13 bases between. The CDR3 DNA reads TGTGCCAGCACTCCGCGGGATACCTCCTACAATGAGCAGTTCTTC. It translates to CASTPRDTSYNEQFF.

V is TRBV11-3 and J is TRBJ2-1, with D unresolved. Per germline, CDR1 SGHNT and CDR2 YENEEA. The CDR3 loop spans 13 amino acids. Deletions cut 5 bases from V and 3 bases from J, with 8 bases between. In DNA form, the CDR3 reads TGTGCCAGCAGCCCCGGCCGCTACAATGAGCAGTTCTTC. Translation gives CASSPGRYNEQFF.

The gene calls are TRBV6-5 and TRBJ2-1; 7 bases are shared with TRBD1. There are 14 residues in the CDR3. Unmatched junction bases numbered 5, after V lost 0 bases and J lost 9 bases. In germline, CDR1 is MNHEY, CDR2 SVGAGI. The CDR3 region has the DNA TGTGCCAGCAGTTACTCTAAAACAGGGGTTGAGCAGTTCTTC. Its protein is CASSYSKTGVEQFF.

The genes are TRBV6-5 and TRBJ1-6; the D is unclear. V was trimmed by 7 bases and J by 6 bases, leaving 16 bases between them. The germline V gene has CDR1 MNHEY and CDR2 SVGAGI. The CDR3 consists of 15 residues. This CDR3 reads CASTTSTLLNSPLHF. CDR3 bases: TGTGCCAGCACTACCTCGACCCTCCTTAATTCACCCCTCCACTTT.

V gene TRBV7-2 combines with J gene TRBJ2-1; TRBD2 aligns across 9 bases. V was pared by 5 bases and J by 6 bases, with 11 bases of the junction left unmatched. The germline gives CDR1 SGHTA, CDR2 FQGNSA. The CDR3 is 16 residues long. Written as DNA, the CDR3 is TGTGCCAGCAGCAGGGGGGGGACTAGCATTCCCAATGAGCAGTTCTTC. Residues: CASSRGGTSIPNEQFF.

The J gene is TRBJ2-7, the V gene TRBV6-5; no clear D gene. The CDR3 is 14 residues long. Trimming removed 2 bases from V and 4 bases from J, with 12 bases in between. The germline V gene encodes CDR1 MNHEY and CDR2 SVGAGI. The CDR3 DNA sequence: TGTGCCAGCAGTTACGACCCCCAACCTTACGAGCAGTACTTC. This translates into CASSYDPQPYEQYF.

In its sample, this clone was seen a few times. The CDR3 DNA sequence: TGTGCCTGGAGTGTCTGGGTGGGCGAGCAGTACTTC. This sequence encodes CAWSVWVGEQYF. The chain joins TRBV30 to TRBJ2-7; unclear D gene. The germline gives CDR1 GTSNPN, CDR2 SVGIG (reference sequence). CDR3 length: 12 amino acids. Deletions cut 0 bases from V and 6 bases from J, with 9 bases between.

The chain recombines TRBV4-3 with TRBJ2-7; 7 bases fit TRBD2. CDR1 is LGHNA and CDR2 is YSLEER in the germline V gene. V lost 1 base and J lost 0; bases outside the gene matches: 6. This CDR3 has 16 residues. This chain's CDR3 is CASSQVASGFSYEQYF. The CDR3 DNA is TGCGCCAGCAGCCAAGTAGCTAGCGGATTCTCCTACGAGCAGTACTTC.

This clone is medium-sized by share. The chain joins TRBV13 to TRBJ1-1, with 8 bases identical to TRBD1. Germline V lookup: CDR1 PRHDT, CDR2 FYEKMQ (reference sequence). CDR3 length: 14 residues. J lost 3 bases, V lost 5 bases, and 5 bases had no gene match. CDR3 in DNA: TGTGCCAGCAGCCCTCAGGGGGCGTACACTGAAGCTTTCTTT. This gives the protein CASSPQGAYTEAFF.

This chain uses TRBV2 with TRBJ2-5, with 7 bases aligning to TRBD2. The germline CDR1 and CDR2 sequences are SNHLY and FYNNEI. The CDR3 is made up of 14 amino acids. Germline trimming cut 7 bases from V and 1 base from J; bases unmatched to any gene: 6. The CDR3 protein is CASNRLAAQETQYF. The CDR3 nucleotides read TGTGCCAGCAATCGACTAGCCGCCCAAGAGACCCAGTACTTC.

This chain connects TRBV6-6 to TRBJ2-1; possible D gene TRBD2, 6 bases. The germline V gene encodes CDR1 MNHNY and CDR2 SVGAGI (reference sequence). The CDR3 loop spans 15 amino acids. Deletions cut 4 bases from V and 9 bases from J, with 19 bases between. CDR3 bases: TGTGCCAGCAGTTCAGCGGGTCTCCACGTGGGTGAGCAGTTCTTC. Its translation is CASSSAGLHVGEQFF.

J is TRBJ1-1 and V is TRBV5-4; no clear D gene. Germline V gene lookup returns CDR1 SGHNT and CDR2 YYREEE (reference sequence). The CDR3 totals 13 residues. V was trimmed by 2 bases and J by 1 base, leaving 6 bases between them. CDR3 loop: CASSFLPNTEAFF. In DNA form, the CDR3 reads TGTGCCAGCAGCTTCCTCCCGAACACTGAAGCTTTCTTT. Variable domain in full (rest from reference TRBV5-4 and TRBJ1-1): ETGVTQSPTHLIKTRGQQVTLRCSSQSGHNTVSWYQQALGQGPQFIFQYYREEENGRGNFPPRFSGLQFPNYSSELNVNALELDDSALYLCASSFLPNTEAFFGQGTRLTVV.